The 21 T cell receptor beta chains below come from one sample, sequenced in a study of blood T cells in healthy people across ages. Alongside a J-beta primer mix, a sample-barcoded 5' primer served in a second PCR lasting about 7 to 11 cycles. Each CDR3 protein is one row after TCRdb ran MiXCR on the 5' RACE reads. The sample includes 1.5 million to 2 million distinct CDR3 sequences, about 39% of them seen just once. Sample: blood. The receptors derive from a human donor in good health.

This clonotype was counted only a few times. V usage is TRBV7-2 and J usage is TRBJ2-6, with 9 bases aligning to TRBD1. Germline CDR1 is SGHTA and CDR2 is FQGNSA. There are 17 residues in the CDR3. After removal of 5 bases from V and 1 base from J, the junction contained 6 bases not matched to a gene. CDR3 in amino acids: CASSAGTGKSGANVLTF. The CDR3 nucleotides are TGTGCCAGCAGCGCCGGGACAGGGAAATCTGGGGCCAACGTCCTGACTTTC. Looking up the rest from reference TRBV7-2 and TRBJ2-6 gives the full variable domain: GAGVSQSPSNKVTEKGKDVELRCDPISGHTALYWYRQSLGQGLEFLIYFQGNSAPDKSGLPSDRFSAERTGGSVSTLTIQRTQQEDSAVYLCASSAGTGKSGANVLTFGAGSRLTVL.

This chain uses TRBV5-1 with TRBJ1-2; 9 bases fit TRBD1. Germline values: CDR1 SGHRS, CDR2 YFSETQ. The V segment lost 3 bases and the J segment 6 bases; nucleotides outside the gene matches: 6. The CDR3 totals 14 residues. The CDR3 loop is CASSSVGTGNGYTF. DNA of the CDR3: TGCGCCAGCAGCTCCGTAGGGACAGGGAATGGCTACACCTTC.

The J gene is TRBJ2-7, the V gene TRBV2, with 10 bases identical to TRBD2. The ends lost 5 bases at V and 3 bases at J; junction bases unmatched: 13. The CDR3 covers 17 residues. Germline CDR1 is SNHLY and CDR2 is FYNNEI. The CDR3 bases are TGTGCCAGCAGTCGGAAGCTAGCGGGGGCCGCGCTCTACGAGCAGTACTTC. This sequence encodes CASSRKLAGAALYEQYF.

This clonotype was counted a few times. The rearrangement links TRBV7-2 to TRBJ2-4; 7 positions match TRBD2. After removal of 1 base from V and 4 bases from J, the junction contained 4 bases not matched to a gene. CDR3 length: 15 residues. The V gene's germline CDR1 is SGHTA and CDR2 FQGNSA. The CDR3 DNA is TGTGCCAGCAGCTTAGTGGGGACTAATAAAAACATTCAGTACTTC. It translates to CASSLVGTNKNIQYF.

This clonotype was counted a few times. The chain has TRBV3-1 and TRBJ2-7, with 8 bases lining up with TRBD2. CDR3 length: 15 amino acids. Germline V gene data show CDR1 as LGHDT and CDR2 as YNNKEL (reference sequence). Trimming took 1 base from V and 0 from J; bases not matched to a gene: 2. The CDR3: CASSQGGTSSYEQYF. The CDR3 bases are TGTGCCAGCAGCCAAGGGGGGACTAGCTCCTACGAGCAGTACTTC.

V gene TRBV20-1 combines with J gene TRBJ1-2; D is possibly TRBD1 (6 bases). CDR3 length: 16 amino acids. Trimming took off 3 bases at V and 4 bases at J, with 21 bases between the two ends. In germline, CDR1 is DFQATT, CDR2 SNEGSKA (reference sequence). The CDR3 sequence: CSASLWSAGEGYGYTF. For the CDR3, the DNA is TGCAGTGCTAGTTTGTGGTCGGCAGGGGAGGGCTATGGCTACACCTTC.

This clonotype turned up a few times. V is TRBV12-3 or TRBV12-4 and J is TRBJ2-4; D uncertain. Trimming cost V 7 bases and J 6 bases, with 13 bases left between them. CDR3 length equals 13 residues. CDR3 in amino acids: CASTPVERNIQYF. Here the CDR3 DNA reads TGTGCCAGCACCCCGGTAGAGCGAAACATTCAGTACTTC.

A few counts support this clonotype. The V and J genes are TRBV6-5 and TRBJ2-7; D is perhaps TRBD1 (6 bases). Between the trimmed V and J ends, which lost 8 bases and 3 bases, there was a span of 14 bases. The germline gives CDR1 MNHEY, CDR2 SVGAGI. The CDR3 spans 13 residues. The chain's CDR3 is CASANIRGYEQYF. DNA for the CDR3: TGTGCCAGCGCCAACATCAGGGGCTACGAGCAGTACTTC.

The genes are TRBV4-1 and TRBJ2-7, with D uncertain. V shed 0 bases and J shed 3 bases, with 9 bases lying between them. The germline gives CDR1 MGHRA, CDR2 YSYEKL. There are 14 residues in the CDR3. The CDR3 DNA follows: TGCGCCAGCAGCCAAGATCAGTCCGGCTACGAGCAGTACTTC. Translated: CASSQDQSGYEQYF.

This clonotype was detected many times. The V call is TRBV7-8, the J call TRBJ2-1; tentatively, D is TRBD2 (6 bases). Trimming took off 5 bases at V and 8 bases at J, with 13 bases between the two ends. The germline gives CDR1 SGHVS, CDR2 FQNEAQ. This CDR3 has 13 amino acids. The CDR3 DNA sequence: TGTGCCAGCAGCCTTATACTAGCCCATGAGCAGTTCTTC. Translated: CASSLILAHEQFF.

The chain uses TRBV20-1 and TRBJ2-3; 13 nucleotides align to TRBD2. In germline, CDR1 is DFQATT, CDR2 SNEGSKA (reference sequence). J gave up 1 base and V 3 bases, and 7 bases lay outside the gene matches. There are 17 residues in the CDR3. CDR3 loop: CSARTSGRSGGTDTQYF. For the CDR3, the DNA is TGCAGTGCTAGGACTAGCGGGAGGTCGGGTGGCACAGATACGCAGTATTTT.

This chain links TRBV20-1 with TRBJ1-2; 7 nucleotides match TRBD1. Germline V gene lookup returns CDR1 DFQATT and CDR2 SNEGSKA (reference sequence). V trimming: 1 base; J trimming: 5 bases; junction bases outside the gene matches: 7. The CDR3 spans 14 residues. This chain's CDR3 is CSARGREGAYGYTF. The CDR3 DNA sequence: TGCAGTGCTAGAGGCCGTGAGGGGGCGTATGGCTACACCTTC.

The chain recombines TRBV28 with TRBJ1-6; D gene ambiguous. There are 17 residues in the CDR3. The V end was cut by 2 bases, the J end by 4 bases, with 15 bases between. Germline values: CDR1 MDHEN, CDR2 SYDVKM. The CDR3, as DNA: TGTGCCAGCAGTTTACCATGGCAGGAAACGTATAATTCACCCCTCCACTTT. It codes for CASSLPWQETYNSPLHF.

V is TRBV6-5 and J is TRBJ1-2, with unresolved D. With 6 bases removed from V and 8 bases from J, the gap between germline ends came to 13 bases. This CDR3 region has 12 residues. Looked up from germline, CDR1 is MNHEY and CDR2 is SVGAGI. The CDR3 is CASRRLTSGYTF. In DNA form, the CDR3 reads TGTGCCAGCAGAAGACTTACAAGCGGCTACACCTTC.

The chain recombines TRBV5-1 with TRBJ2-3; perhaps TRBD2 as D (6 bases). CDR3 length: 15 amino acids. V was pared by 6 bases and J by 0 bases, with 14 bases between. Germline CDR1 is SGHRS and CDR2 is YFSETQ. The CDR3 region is CASTTGTPSTDTQYF. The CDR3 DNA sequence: TGCGCCAGCACCACCGGGACTCCTAGCACAGATACGCAGTATTTT.

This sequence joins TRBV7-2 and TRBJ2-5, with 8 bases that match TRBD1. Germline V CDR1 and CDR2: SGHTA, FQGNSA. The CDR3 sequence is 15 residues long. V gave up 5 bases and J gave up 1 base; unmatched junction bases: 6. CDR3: CASSHRTGPQETQYF. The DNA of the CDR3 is TGTGCCAGCAGCCACCGGACAGGGCCCCAAGAGACCCAGTACTTC.

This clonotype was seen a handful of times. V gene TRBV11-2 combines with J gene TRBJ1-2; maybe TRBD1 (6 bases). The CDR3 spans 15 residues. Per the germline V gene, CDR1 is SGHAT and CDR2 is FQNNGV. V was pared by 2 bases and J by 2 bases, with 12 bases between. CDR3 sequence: CASSLNPTGNYGYTF. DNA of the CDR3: TGTGCCAGCAGCTTAAACCCGACAGGAAACTATGGCTACACCTTC.

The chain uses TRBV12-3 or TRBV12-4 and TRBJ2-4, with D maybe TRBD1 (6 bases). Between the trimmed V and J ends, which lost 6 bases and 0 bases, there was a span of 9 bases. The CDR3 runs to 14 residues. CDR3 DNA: TGTGCCAGCAGAGACAGGCTAGCCAAAAACATTCAGTACTTC. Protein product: CASRDRLAKNIQYF.

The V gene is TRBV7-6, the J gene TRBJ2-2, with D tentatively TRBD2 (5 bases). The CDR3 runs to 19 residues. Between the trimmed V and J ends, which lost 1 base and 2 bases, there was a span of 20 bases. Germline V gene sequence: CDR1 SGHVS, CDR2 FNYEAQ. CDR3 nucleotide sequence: TGTGCCAGCAGCTTAGAATCGTTGGCAGAGGGATATAACACCGGGGAGCTGTTTTTT. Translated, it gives CASSLESLAEGYNTGELFF.

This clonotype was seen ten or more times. The CDR3: CASSLSGTATYEQYF. For the CDR3, the DNA is TGTGCCAGCAGCTTAAGCGGGACCGCTACCTACGAGCAGTACTTC. This chain joins TRBV7-3 and TRBJ2-7; maybe TRBD2 (6 bases). Per the germline V gene, CDR1 is SGHTA and CDR2 is FQGTGA. V was pared by 1 base and J by 2 bases, with 12 bases between. The CDR3 has 15 residues.

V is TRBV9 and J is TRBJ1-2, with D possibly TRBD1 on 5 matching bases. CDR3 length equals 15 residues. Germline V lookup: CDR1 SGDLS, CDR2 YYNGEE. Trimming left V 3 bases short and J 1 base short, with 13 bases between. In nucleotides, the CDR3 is TGTGCCAGCAGCGGAAAGCAGGGTAATAACTATGGCTACACCTTC. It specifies CASSGKQGNNYGYTF.